These T cell receptor beta chains were read from a single sample in a study of T cells after yellow fever vaccination. TCRdb re-derived calls from the 5' RACE reads in MiXCR, one entry per CDR3 protein. The profile covers about 120,000 distinct CDR3 sequences, with approximately 8.4% appearing a single time and around 40% taken by the ten largest. The source material was CD8+ T cells sorted from PBMCs, sampled on the day of the yellow fever booster vaccination. These receptors came from a man younger than 30 who received the YFV17D yellow fever vaccine. Each CDR3 is given without its conserved first and last residue. Some rows have no size entry. The others give once, few or many, or a class for an expanded clone.

V gene	clone size	J gene	CDR3 protein
TRBV20-1	few	TRBJ1-2	SARLGGNYGYT
TRBV7-6	few	TRBJ2-5	ASSFQGLETQY
TRBV6-2/TRBV6-3	few	TRBJ1-1	ASRQGAPTEAF
TRBV9	-	TRBJ2-2	ASSVASLAGTGELF
TRBV29-1	few	TRBJ2-3	SACADSTDTQY
TRBV5-4	-	TRBJ2-1	ASRSSTSGGPLDEQF
TRBV27	few	TRBJ1-2	ASKTGGRLYT
TRBV5-1	few	TRBJ2-2	ASSLAGPSGTGELF
TRBV2	-	TRBJ2-5	ASSPRSTLAFGAETQY
TRBV10-3	many	TRBJ2-7	AIRFAERGAYEQY
TRBV5-4	few	TRBJ2-3	ASSSDRGRKGTQY
TRBV7-8	few	TRBJ2-5	ASSLDGWGQTQY
TRBV7-2	-	TRBJ2-5	ASSPMTGILKATQY
TRBV7-2	-	TRBJ2-3	ASSFPGGTDTQY
TRBV6-5	few	TRBJ1-2	ASSSTGVAGYT
TRBV4-1	many	TRBJ2-2	ASSQEHLSGELF
TRBV20-1	few	TRBJ2-3	SARGGSGRFGDTQY
TRBV28	-	TRBJ1-2	ASSLWKGNYGYT
TRBV10-3	-	TRBJ1-4	AISETNEKLF
TRBV18	-	TRBJ2-1	ASFTTSGEAYNEQF
TRBV30	many	TRBJ2-3	AWSLGIGTDTQY
TRBV29-1	few	TRBJ2-5	SVSRAEETQY
TRBV5-6	few	TRBJ2-1	ASSLLADRGNEQF
TRBV7-9	few	TRBJ1-3	ASSLARGQLSGNTIY
TRBV29-1	-	TRBJ1-1	SVVSNTEAF
TRBV7-9	-	TRBJ1-2	ASSSERANYGYT
TRBV7-2	-	TRBJ2-5	ASSYRDREKTQY
TRBV4-1	-	TRBJ1-1	ASSQGGQWRNTEAF
TRBV7-2	-	TRBJ2-7	ASSSPNGDSYEQY
TRBV27	-	TRBJ1-1	ASGAGSTEAF
TRBV5-1	many	TRBJ1-4	ASRYNPGHQSPTNEKLF
TRBV7-8	-	TRBJ2-3	ASSPRGTESTDTQY
TRBV2	few	TRBJ1-2	ASSEALGTGIYGYT
TRBV20-1	few	TRBJ2-5	SARDYRVYQETQY
TRBV29-1	few	TRBJ1-1	SVPDRNTEAF
TRBV5-6	many	TRBJ2-7	ASSLGSTYEQY
TRBV12-3/TRBV12-4	-	TRBJ2-5	ASSLPRGGGRDGETQY
TRBV12-3/TRBV12-4	-	TRBJ1-2	ASSLTENYGYT
TRBV4-3	few	TRBJ1-4	ASSQRQGLIDEKLF
TRBV7-8	-	TRBJ2-1	ASSLAASGFSYNEQF
TRBV29-1	few	TRBJ1-2	SVEGQLYGYT
TRBV20-1	-	TRBJ1-2	SALSEYGYT
TRBV4-3	many	TRBJ2-1	ASSQGTYYNEQF
TRBV20-1	many	TRBJ2-7	SASGLAGWYEQY
TRBV5-4	once	TRBJ2-4	ASSSGRGRTGAKNIQY
TRBV7-3	many	TRBJ2-3	ASSLYGVSGGRDTQY
TRBV7-9	-	TRBJ1-2	ASSGRIWGYGYT
TRBV20-1	many	TRBJ2-1	SALGTSGGISYNEQF
TRBV4-3	few	TRBJ2-3	ASSQGRSDDTQY